This section outlines one TCR beta chain sequence together with its context. The antigen is not known. The sample is drawn from a study of beta chain features in type 1 diabetes. Germline V gene sequence: CDR1 SGHRS, CDR2 YFSETQ. The CDR3 has 15 residues. V lost 0 bases, J lost 4 bases, and 13 bases lay in between. Expressed TCRB transcripts got sequenced, as all isolated RNA was reverse transcribed. Repertoires were generated with immunoSEQ multiplex PCR, while TCRdb's copy carries only in-frame clones and drops some. This sample carries about 150,000 clones, around 10% of them seen once, and the ten largest clones take over 2%. Study observations and caveats: VDJ junctions from patients with type 1 diabetes contained fewer insertions and more deletions. High TCR expression in some cells could lead to their over-representation in cDNA sequencing.

The chain recombines TRBV5-1 with TRBJ2-5, with D hard to call. This TCR derives from a young man in good health. The sequencing sample was made of central memory CD4+ T cells from blood. The CDR3 region is CASSLAGDRRETQYF. CDR3 bases: TGCGCCAGCAGCTTGGCTGGCGATAGGAGAGAGACCCAGTACTTC.